Reported below is one T cell receptor beta chain. Its specificity is not known. CDR3 length: 14 residues. V lost 6 bases and J 0 bases, leaving 12 bases between the germline ends. The germline CDR1 and CDR2 sequences are LNHNV and YYDKDF (reference sequence). The data originate from a study of CD8 T cells in Susac syndrome. Study results and limitations: Individuals included in the TCR sequencing and HLA analysis were acknowledged by the study to be relatively few in number.

The multiple sclerosis control group was made up of treatment-naive patients with stable or active relapsing-remitting disease. A quantity of roughly 0.5 to 1 ug RNA underwent reverse transcription using random hexamers. One entry per CDR3 protein results from TCRdb running MiXCR on the immunoSEQ multiplex PCR reads. The repertoire holds about 300,000 distinct CDR3 sequences, with over 75% as singletons. The chain combines TRBV15 with TRBJ2-7, with D perhaps TRBD1 (6 bases). The sample taken for sequencing was CD8+ T cells from PBMCs. This clonotype was obtained from a human donor with multiple sclerosis. CDR3 in DNA: TGTGCCACCAGGCAACAGGGACGCTCCTACGAGCAGTACTTC. It codes for CATRQQGRSYEQYF.